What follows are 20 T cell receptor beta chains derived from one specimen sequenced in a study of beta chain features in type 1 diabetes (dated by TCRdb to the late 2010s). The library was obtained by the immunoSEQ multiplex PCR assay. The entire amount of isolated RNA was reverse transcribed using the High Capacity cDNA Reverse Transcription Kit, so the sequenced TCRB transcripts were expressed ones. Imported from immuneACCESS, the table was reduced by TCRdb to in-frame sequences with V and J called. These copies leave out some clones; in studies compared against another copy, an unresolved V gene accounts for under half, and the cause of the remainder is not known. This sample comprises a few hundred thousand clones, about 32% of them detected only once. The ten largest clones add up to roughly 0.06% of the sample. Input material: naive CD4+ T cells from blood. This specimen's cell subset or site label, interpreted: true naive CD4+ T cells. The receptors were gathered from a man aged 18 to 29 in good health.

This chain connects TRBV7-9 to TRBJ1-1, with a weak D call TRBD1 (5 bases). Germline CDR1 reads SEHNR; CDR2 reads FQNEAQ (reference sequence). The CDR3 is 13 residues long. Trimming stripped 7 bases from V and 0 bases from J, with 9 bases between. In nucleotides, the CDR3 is TGTGCCAGCACGCGACAGCTGAACACTGAAGCTTTCTTT. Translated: CASTRQLNTEAFF.

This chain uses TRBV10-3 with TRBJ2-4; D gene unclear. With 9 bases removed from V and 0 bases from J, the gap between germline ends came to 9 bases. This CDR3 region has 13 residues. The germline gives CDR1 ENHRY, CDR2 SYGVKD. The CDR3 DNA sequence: TGTGCCATAAACAGAGTAGCCAAAAACATTCAGTACTTC. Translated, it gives CAINRVAKNIQYF.

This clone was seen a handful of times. CDR3: CACTVGARTEAFF. Written as DNA, the CDR3 is TGTGCCTGCACCGTGGGAGCTCGCACTGAAGCTTTCTTT. The chain uses TRBV5-6 and TRBJ1-1; no firm D call. Germline V gene lookup returns CDR1 SGHDT and CDR2 YYEEEE. V shed 10 bases and J shed 4 bases, with 17 bases lying between them. This CDR3 has 13 amino acids.

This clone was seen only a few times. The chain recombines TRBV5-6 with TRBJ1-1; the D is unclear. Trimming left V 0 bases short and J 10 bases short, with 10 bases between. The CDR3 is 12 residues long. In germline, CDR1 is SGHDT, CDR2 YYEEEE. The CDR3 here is CASSLVSEGAFF. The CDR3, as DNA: TGTGCCAGCAGCTTGGTGTCAGAAGGAGCTTTCTTT.

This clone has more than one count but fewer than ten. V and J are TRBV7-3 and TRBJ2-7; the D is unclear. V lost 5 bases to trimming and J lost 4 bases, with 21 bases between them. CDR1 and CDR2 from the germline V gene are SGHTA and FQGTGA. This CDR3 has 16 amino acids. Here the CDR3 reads CASSDLGTISLYEQYF. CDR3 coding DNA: TGTGCCAGCAGCGACCTGGGCACAATAAGTTTGTACGAGCAGTACTTC.

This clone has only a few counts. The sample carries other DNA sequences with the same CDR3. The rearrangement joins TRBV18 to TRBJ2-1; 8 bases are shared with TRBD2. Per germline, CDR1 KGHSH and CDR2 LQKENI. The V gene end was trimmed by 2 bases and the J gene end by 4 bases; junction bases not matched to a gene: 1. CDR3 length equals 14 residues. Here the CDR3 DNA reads TGTGCCAGCTCACCAACTAGCGGATACAATGAGCAGTTCTTC. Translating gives CASSPTSGYNEQFF. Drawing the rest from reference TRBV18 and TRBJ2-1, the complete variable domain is NAGVMQNPRHLVRRRGQEARLRCSPMKGHSHVYWYRQLPEEGLKFMVYLQKENIIDESGMPKERFSAEFPKEGPSILRIQQVVRGDSAAYFCASSPTSGYNEQFFGPGTRLTVL.

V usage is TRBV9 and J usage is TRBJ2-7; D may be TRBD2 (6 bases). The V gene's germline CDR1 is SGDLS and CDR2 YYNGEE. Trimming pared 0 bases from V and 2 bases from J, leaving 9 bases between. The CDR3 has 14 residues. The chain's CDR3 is CASSVGRGAYEQYF. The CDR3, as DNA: TGTGCCAGCAGCGTAGGGCGGGGAGCCTACGAGCAGTACTTC.

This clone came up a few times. CDR3 sequence: CAWSVRGGTLRDEQFF. CDR3 DNA: TGTGCCTGGAGTGTACGGGGCGGGACCCTGCGCGATGAGCAGTTCTTC. This chain connects TRBV30 to TRBJ2-1; possible D gene TRBD2, 6 bases. The CDR3 runs 16 residues. CDR1 and CDR2 (germline): GTSNPN, SVGIG (reference sequence). The ends were cut back, 0 bases at V and 8 bases at J, with 20 bases in the middle.

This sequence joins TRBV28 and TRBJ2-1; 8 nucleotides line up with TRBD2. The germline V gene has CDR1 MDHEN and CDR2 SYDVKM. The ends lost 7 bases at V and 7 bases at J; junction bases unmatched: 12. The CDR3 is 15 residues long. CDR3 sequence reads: CASKNPGGLRNEQFF. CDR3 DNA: TGTGCCAGCAAAAACCCGGGAGGGCTCCGGAATGAGCAGTTCTTC. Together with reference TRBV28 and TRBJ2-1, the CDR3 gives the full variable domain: DVKVTQSSRYLVKRTGEKVFLECVQDMDHENMFWYRQDPGLGLRLIYFSYDVKMKEKGDIPEGYSVSREKKERFSLILESASTNQTSMYLCASKNPGGLRNEQFFGPGTRLTVL.

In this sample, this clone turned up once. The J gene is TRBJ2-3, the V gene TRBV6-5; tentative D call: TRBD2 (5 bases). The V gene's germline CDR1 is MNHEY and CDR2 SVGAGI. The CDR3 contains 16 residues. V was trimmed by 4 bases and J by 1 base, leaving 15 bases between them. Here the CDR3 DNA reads TGTGCCAGCAGTTCCGCCGCAGCGGCAGGCACAGATACGCAGTATTTT. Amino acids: CASSSAAAAGTDTQYF.

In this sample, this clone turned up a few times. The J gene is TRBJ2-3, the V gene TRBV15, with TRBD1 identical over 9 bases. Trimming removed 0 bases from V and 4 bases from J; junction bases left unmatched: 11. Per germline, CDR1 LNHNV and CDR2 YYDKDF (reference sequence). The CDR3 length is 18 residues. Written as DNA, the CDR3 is TGTGCCACCAGCAGAGATGTTCCGGGACAGGGAAGGCCAGATACGCAGTATTTT. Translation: CATSRDVPGQGRPDTQYF.

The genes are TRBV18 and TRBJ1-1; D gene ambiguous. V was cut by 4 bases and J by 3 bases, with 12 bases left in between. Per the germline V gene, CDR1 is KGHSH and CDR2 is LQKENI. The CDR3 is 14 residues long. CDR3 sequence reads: CASSQGFGHTEAFF. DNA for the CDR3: TGTGCCAGCTCACAAGGCTTTGGGCACACTGAAGCTTTCTTT. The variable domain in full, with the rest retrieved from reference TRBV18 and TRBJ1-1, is NAGVMQNPRHLVRRRGQEARLRCSPMKGHSHVYWYRQLPEEGLKFMVYLQKENIIDESGMPKERFSAEFPKEGPSILRIQQVVRGDSAAYFCASSQGFGHTEAFFGQGTRLTVV.

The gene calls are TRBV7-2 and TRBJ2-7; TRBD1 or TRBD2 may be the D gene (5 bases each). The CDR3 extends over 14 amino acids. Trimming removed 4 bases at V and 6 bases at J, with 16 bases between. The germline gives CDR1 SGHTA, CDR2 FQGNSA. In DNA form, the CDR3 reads TGTGCCAGCAGCTACTGGGCCCAGAGGGGCGAGCAGTACTTC. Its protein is CASSYWAQRGEQYF.

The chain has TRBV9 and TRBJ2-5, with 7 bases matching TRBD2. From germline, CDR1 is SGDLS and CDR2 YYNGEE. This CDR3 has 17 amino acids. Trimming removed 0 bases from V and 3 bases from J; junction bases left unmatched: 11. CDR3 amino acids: CASSVATVASGKETQYF. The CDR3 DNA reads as TGTGCCAGCAGCGTAGCTACAGTGGCTAGCGGTAAAGAGACCCAGTACTTC. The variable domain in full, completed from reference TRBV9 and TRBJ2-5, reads DSGVTQTPKHLITATGQRVTLRCSPRSGDLSVYWYQQSLDQGLQFLIQYYNGEERAKGNILERFSAQQFPDLHSELNLSSLELGDSALYFCASSVATVASGKETQYFGPGTRLLVL.

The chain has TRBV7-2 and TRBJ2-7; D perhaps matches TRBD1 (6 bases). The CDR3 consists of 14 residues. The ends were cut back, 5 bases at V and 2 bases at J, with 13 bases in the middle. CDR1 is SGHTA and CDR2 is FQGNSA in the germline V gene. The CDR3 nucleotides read TGTGCCAGCAGCGCTAGCTGGACAGCCTACGAGCAGTACTTC. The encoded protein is CASSASWTAYEQYF.

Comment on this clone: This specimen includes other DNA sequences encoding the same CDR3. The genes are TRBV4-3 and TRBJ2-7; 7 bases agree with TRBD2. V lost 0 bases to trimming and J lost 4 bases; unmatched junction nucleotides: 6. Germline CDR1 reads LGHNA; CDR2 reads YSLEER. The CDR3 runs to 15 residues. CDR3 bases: TGCGCCAGCAGCCAAGATCGCGGGAGTAGTTACGAGCAGTACTTC. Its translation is CASSQDRGSSYEQYF.

The CDR3 reads CASSVHRGRSTGELFF. The CDR3 DNA sequence: TGTGCCAGCAGCGTTCACAGGGGGCGCTCCACCGGGGAGCTGTTTTTT. The chain uses TRBV9 and TRBJ2-2, with 9 bases that match TRBD1. The CDR3 is 16 amino acids. Per germline, CDR1 SGDLS and CDR2 YYNGEE. J was trimmed by 4 bases and V by 2 bases; bases with no gene match: 6.

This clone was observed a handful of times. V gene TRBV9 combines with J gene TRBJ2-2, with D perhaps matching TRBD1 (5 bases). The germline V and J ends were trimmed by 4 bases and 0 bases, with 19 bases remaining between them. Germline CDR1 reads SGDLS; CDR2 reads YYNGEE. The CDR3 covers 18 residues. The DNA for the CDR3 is TGTGCCAGCAGCACCCCCAACCTAGGACACGCGAACACCGGGGAGCTGTTTTTT. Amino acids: CASSTPNLGHANTGELFF.

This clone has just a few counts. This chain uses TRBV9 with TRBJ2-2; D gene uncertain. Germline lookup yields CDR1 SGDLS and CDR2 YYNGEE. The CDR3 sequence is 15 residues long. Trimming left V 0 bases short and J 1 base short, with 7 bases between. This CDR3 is CASSVGYGNTGELFF. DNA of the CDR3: TGTGCCAGCAGCGTAGGATACGGGAACACCGGGGAGCTGTTTTTT. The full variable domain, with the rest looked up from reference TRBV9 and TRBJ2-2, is DSGVTQTPKHLITATGQRVTLRCSPRSGDLSVYWYQQSLDQGLQFLIQYYNGEERAKGNILERFSAQQFPDLHSELNLSSLELGDSALYFCASSVGYGNTGELFFGEGSRLTVL.

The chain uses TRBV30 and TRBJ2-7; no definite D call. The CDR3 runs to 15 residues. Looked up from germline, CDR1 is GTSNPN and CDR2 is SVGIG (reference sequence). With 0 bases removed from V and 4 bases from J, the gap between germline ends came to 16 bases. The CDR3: CAWSVSRANVYEQYF. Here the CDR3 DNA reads TGTGCCTGGAGTGTATCCCGGGCTAATGTTTACGAGCAGTACTTC.